The rows below give T cell receptor beta chains drawn from one sample of a study of graft-versus-host responses after intestinal transplantation. Method: immunoSEQ multiplex PCR; TCRdb's copy keeps in-frame clones and lacks some. The sample lists 85,000 to 100,000 clones; more than 85% were seen once. Antigens of these TCRs are unknown. The specimen comprised unstimulated CD8+ T cells sorted from spleen or lymph node cells, sampled before intestinal transplant. The origin of the receptors is a human donor who received an intestinal transplant. Each CDR3 is given with its conserved first and last residue. A D gene is named only where the DNA matches it firmly. Only part of the rows carry a size: once, few, many, or a class if the clone is expanded.

TRBJ2-5 . TRBV15 once CATSREIGEETQYF TGTGCCACCAGCAGAGAAATCGGGGAAGAGACCCAGTACTTC
TRBJ2-7 . TRBV4-1 once CASSQASGYEQYF TGCGCCAGCAGCCAAGCATCAGGCTACGAGCAGTACTTC
TRBJ1-2 . TRBV28 . CASSAGQGYGYTF TGTGCCAGCTCAGCCGGGCAGGGTTATGGCTACACCTTC
TRBJ2-7 . TRBV13 . CASSLGAGHSYEQYF TGTGCCAGCAGCTTAGGTGCGGGTCATTCCTACGAGCAGTACTTC
TRBJ1-5 . TRBV6-5 . CASSSQGLNQPQHF TGTGCCAGCAGTTCTCAGGGTTTAAATCAGCCCCAGCATTTT
TRBJ2-2 TRBD2 TRBV19 . CASGREGAFGELFF TGTGCCAGTGGGCGGGAGGGGGCATTCGGGGAGCTGTTTTTT
TRBJ2-3 TRBD1 TRBV18 . CASSPDRGTTDTQYF TGTGCCAGCTCACCAGACAGGGGGACAACAGATACGCAGTATTTT
TRBJ2-7 . TRBV19 . CASSMSSDGEQYF TGTGCCAGTAGTATGTCTAGCGACGGCGAGCAGTACTTC
TRBJ2-7 . TRBV30 . CAWSHGPAGYEQYF TGTGCCTGGAGCCACGGCCCAGCGGGCTACGAGCAGTACTTC
TRBJ2-7 TRBD1 TRBV5-8 . CASSFPRDRRSYEQYF TGTGCCAGCAGCTTCCCCCGGGACAGGCGCTCCTACGAGCAGTACTTC
TRBJ2-1 TRBD1 TRBV27 . CASSLLGQGLTSSYNEQFF TGTGCCAGCAGTTTGCTTGGACAGGGGTTAACGAGCTCCTACAATGAGCAGTTCTTC
TRBJ1-6 TRBD1 TRBV30 . CAWSTGAGGSPLHF TGTGCCTGGAGTACAGGGGCCGGGGGTTCACCCCTCCACTTT
TRBJ1-2 . TRBV10-3 few CATREGGYTF TGTGCCACCCGGGAGGGTGGCTACACCTTC
TRBJ2-1 TRBD1 TRBV4-3 . CASSQVGTGSHNEQFF TGCGCCAGCAGCCAAGTGGGGACAGGATCCCACAATGAGCAGTTCTTC
TRBJ1-6 . TRBV7-6 . CASSLLSSYNSPLHF TGTGCCAGCAGCCTCCTTAGCTCCTATAATTCACCCCTCCACTTT
TRBJ1-1 . TRBV4-1 . CASSQDVSGNTEAFF TGCGCCAGCAGCCAAGATGTTTCAGGGAACACTGAAGCTTTCTTT
TRBJ1-2 TRBD1 TRBV27 . CASSLSGQGNYGYTF TGTGCCAGCAGTTTATCGGGACAGGGTAACTATGGCTACACCTTC
TRBJ1-3 . TRBV27 . CASASGYPIGNTIYF TGTGCCAGCGCATCAGGTTATCCGATTGGAAACACCATATATTTT
TRBJ1-3 . TRBV4-3 few CASSQVRGFGNTIYF TGCGCCAGCAGCCAAGTAAGGGGCTTTGGAAACACCATATATTTT
TRBJ1-1 . TRBV9 . CASSVGQLNTEAFF TGTGCCAGCAGCGTAGGACAGCTAAACACTGAAGCTTTCTTT
TRBJ2-7 TRBD1 TRBV25-1 . CASSSTGGLYEQYF TGTGCCAGCAGTTCGACAGGGGGCTTATACGAGCAGTACTTC
TRBJ1-1 . TRBV7-9 . CASSQGGVTEAFF TGTGCCAGCAGCCAGGGAGGGGTCACTGAAGCTTTCTTT
TRBJ2-1 TRBD2 TRBV4-1 once CASSHRPLAGGPGNEQFF TGCGCCAGCAGCCATCGCCCTCTAGCGGGGGGGCCTGGGAATGAGCAGTTCTTC
TRBJ1-5 . TRBV27 . CASKETGSRNQPQHF TGTGCCAGCAAGGAGACGGGATCAAGGAATCAGCCCCAGCATTTT
TRBJ1-5 TRBD1 TRBV7-8 . CASSHYHRGQPQHF TGTGCCAGCAGCCACTACCACAGGGGTCAGCCCCAGCATTTT
TRBJ1-1 TRBD1 TRBV27 . CASSAGTGGTEAFF TGTGCCAGCAGTGCCGGGACAGGGGGCACTGAAGCTTTCTTT
TRBJ1-2 TRBD1 TRBV30 few CAWREQGAVYYGYTF TGTGCCTGGAGAGAACAGGGGGCGGTTTACTATGGCTACACCTTC
TRBJ1-1 TRBD1 TRBV11-3 once CASSLDLGTAEGAFF TGTGCCAGCAGCTTAGATCTAGGGACAGCTGAGGGAGCTTTCTTT
TRBJ1-6 . TRBV9 . CASSVARPRYRVNSPLHF TGTGCCAGCAGCGTAGCTCGGCCACGATACCGGGTTAATTCACCCCTCCACTTT
TRBJ1-4 . TRBV27 . CASSFFGSSNEKLFF TGTGCCAGCAGTTTTTTCGGGAGCTCTAATGAAAAACTGTTTTTT